This T cell receptor beta chain was observed in a study of cytomegalovirus exposure and HLA in healthy donors. Study background: Researchers found that approximately 85% of over 350 genotyped donors fell within the Caucasian-associated ancestry cluster. Study-wide results and caveats: Reported findings show TCR beta sequences accurately forecast HLA-A and HLA-B alleles in most subjects. The study recorded 164 TCR beta chains that were cytomegalovirus-associated. Many donors shared some public TCRs, even though most TCR sequences were rare.

13 Jbeta primers and 60 Vbeta primers were used for the PCR. Method: immunoSEQ multiplex PCR; TCRdb's copy keeps in-frame clones and lacks some. Of some 84,000 clones in the sample, roughly 73% were seen once. The germline V gene encodes CDR1 MDHEN and CDR2 SYDVKM. Trimming removed 3 bases from V and 7 bases from J; junction bases left unmatched: 14. The length of the CDR3 is 17 residues. Remarks on this clone: The antigen remains undetermined.

Sequencing was done on a sample of PBMCs. The chain recombines TRBV28 with TRBJ2-2, with TRBD2 matching 7 bases. The TCR sequence derives from a male donor in good health and CMV-seropositive. CDR3 region: CASSLSSSGTRVGELFF. Here the CDR3 DNA reads TGTGCCAGCAGTTTGTCGTCTAGCGGAACTAGGGTCGGGGAGCTGTTTTTT. Combining the CDR3 with reference TRBV28 and TRBJ2-2 gives the whole variable domain DVKVTQSSRYLVKRTGEKVFLECVQDMDHENMFWYRQDPGLGLRLIYFSYDVKMKEKGDIPEGYSVSREKKERFSLILESASTNQTSMYLCASSLSSSGTRVGELFFGEGSRLTVL.